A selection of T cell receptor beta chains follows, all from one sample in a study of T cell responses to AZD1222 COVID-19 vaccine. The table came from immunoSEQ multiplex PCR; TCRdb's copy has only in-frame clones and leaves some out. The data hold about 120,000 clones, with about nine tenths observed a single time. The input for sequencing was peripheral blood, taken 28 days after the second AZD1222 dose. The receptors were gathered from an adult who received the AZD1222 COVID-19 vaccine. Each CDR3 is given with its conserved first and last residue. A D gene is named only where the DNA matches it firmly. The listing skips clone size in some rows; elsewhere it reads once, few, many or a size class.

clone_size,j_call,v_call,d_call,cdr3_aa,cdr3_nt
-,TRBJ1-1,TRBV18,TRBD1,CASSPRSDRGGTEAFF,TGTGCCAGCTCACCACGATCCGACAGGGGCGGCACTGAAGCTTTCTTT
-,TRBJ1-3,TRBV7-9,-,CASSLARENTIYF,TGTGCCAGCAGCTTAGCCAGGGAAAACACCATATATTTT
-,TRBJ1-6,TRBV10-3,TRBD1,CAMGQGNSPLHF,TGTGCCATGGGACAGGGCAATTCACCCCTCCACTTT
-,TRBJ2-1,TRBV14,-,CASSREGDPRLDEQFF,TGTGCCAGCAGCCGTGAGGGGGACCCAAGGTTGGATGAGCAGTTCTTC
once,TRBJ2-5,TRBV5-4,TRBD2,CASSLGLAGWETQYF,TGTGCCAGCAGCTTGGGGCTAGCGGGGTGGGAGACCCAGTACTTC
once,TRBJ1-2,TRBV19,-,CASSQDGPFRGYTF,TGTGCCAGTAGTCAGGACGGTCCTTTTCGAGGCTACACCTTC
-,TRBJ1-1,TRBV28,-,CASSLSPVGHFEALTEAFF,TGTGCCAGCAGTTTATCCCCGGTAGGGCATTTTGAGGCTTTAACTGAAGCTTTCTTT
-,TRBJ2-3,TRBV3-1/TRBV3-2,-,CASSRYIGATQYF,TGTGCCAGCAGCCGATACATAGGGGCTACGCAGTATTTT
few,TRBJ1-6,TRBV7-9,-,CASSVTGYNSPLHF,TGTGCCAGCAGCGTCACAGGGTACAATTCACCCCTCCACTTT
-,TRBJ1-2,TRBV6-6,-,CASSYSTFENSYGYTF,TGTGCCAGCAGTTACTCGACCTTCGAAAATTCCTATGGCTACACCTTC
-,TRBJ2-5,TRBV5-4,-,CASSRGGAQETQYF,TGTGCCAGCAGCAGAGGAGGGGCCCAAGAGACCCAGTACTTC
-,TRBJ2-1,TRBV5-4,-,CASRQTSGLNEQFF,TGTGCCAGCAGGCAGACTAGTGGTTTGAATGAGCAGTTCTTC
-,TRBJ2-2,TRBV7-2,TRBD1,CASRSTGQGVAGELFF,TGTGCCAGCAGGTCTACGGGACAGGGGGTGGCCGGGGAGCTGTTTTTT
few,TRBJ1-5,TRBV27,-,CASSLSRGNQPQHF,TGTGCCAGCAGTTTATCCAGGGGCAATCAGCCCCAGCATTTT
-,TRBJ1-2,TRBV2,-,CASSGVNYGYTF,TGTGCCAGCAGTGGAGTTAACTATGGCTACACCTTC
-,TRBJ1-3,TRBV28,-,CASTPGAGNTIYF,TGTGCCAGCACCCCAGGGGCAGGAAACACCATATATTTT
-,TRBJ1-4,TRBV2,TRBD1,CASRRQGARGEKLFF,TGTGCCAGCAGACGACAGGGGGCGCGGGGTGAAAAACTGTTTTTT
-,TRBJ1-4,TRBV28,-,CASSLSSGVNEKLFF,TGTGCCAGCAGTTTATCTTCAGGGGTAAATGAAAAACTGTTTTTT
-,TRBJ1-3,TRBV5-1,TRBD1,CASRSQTGGLSGNTIYF,TGCGCCAGCAGATCCCAGACAGGGGGCCTCTCTGGAAACACCATATATTTT
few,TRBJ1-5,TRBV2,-,CASSFLNSNQPQHF,TGTGCCAGCTCTTTTTTAAATAGCAATCAGCCCCAGCATTTT
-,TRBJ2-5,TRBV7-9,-,CASSRGGLQETQYF,TGTGCCAGCAGCCGAGGGGGGCTCCAAGAGACCCAGTACTTC
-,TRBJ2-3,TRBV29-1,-,CSVRTDTQYF,TGCAGCGTCCGCACAGATACGCAGTATTTT
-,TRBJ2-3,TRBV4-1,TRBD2,CASSHIMRASGRGTDTQYF,TGCGCCAGCAGCCACATTATGCGGGCTAGCGGGAGAGGCACAGATACGCAGTATTTT
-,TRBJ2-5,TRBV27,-,CASSSPMTGQETQYF,TGTGCCAGCAGTTCCCCTATGACGGGACAAGAGACCCAGTACTTC
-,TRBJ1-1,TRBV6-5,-,CASISGVGAFF,TGTGCCAGCATCTCTGGGGTTGGAGCTTTCTTT
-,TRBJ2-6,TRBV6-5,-,CASSYSHTGGANVLTF,TGTGCCAGCAGTTACTCCCATACGGGAGGGGCCAACGTCCTGACTTTC
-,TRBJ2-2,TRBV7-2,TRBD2,CASSLLALAGTGELFF,TGTGCCAGCAGCTTATTGGCACTAGCGGGCACCGGGGAGCTGTTTTTT
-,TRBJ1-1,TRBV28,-,CASSFKALAYF,TGTGCCAGCAGTTTTAAGGCCCTAGCTTACTTT
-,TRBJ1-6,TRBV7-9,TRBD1,CASSITSGTGSSPLHF,TGTGCCAGCAGCATTACATCCGGGACAGGATCTTCACCCCTCCACTTT
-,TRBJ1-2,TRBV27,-,CASSSRLGGNYGYTF,TGTGCCAGCAGTTCAAGACTGGGGGGTAACTATGGCTACACCTTC
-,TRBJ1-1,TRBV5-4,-,CASIPMGTGNTEAFF,TGTGCCAGCATCCCCATGGGGACGGGCAACACTGAAGCTTTCTTT
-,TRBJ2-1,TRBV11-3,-,CASSLGGDLDEQFF,TGTGCCAGCAGCTTGGGTGGGGATCTGGATGAGCAGTTCTTC
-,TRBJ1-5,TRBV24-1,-,CATSDAGRSSNQPQHF,TGTGCCACCAGTGACGCTGGACGGTCTAGCAATCAGCCCCAGCATTTT
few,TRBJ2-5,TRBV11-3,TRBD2,CASSSGPGLAGQETQYF,TGTGCCAGCAGCTCAGGACCGGGACTAGCGGGCCAAGAGACCCAGTACTTC
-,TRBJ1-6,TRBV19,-,CASSPPEGGSPLHF,TGTGCCAGTAGCCCCCCGGAGGGAGGTTCACCCCTCCACTTT
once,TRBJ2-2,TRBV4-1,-,CASSQDPLKYTGELFF,TGCGCCAGCAGCCAAGATCCCCTTAAATACACCGGGGAGCTGTTTTTT
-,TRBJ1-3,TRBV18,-,CASSPRGGSGNTIYF,TGTGCCAGCTCACCAAGGGGGGGCTCTGGAAACACCATATATTTT
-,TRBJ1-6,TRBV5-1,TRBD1,CASSPTPRTGGNSPLHF,TGCGCCAGCAGCCCGACTCCACGGACAGGGGGAAATTCACCCCTCCACTTT
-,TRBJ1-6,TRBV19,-,CASSMDIFNSPLHF,TGTGCCAGTAGTATGGACATCTTTAATTCACCCCTCCACTTT
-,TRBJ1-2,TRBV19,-,CASMTETYGYTF,TGTGCCAGTATGACGGAGACTTATGGCTACACCTTC
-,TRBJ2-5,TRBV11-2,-,CASSLVASGVQETQYF,TGTGCCAGCAGCTTAGTGGCTAGTGGTGTCCAAGAGACCCAGTACTTC
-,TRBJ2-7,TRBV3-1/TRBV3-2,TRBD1,CASSPEDRGRRYEQYF,TGTGCCAGCAGCCCAGAGGACAGGGGGCGTCGGTACGAGCAGTACTTC
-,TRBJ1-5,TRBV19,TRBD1,CASMGAGGINQPQHF,TGTGCCAGTATGGGTGCAGGGGGCATCAATCAGCCCCAGCATTTT
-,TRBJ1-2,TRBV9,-,CASSPGPTTYGYTF,TGTGCCAGCAGCCCGGGGCCCACGACCTATGGCTACACCTTC
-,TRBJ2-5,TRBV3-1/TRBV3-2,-,CASSQVGAVNF,TGTGCCAGCAGCCAAGTCGGGGCAGTCAACTTC
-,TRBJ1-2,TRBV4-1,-,CASSQGVEGYGYTF,TGCGCCAGCAGCCAAGGGGTAGAGGGGTATGGCTACACCTTC
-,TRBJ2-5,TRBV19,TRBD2,CASSTWTSGGQETQYF,TGTGCCAGTAGTACCTGGACTAGCGGGGGACAAGAGACCCAGTACTTC
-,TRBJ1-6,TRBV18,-,CASSPSSTEFHSPLHF,TGTGCCAGCTCACCCTCGAGTACGGAGTTCCATTCACCCCTCCACTTT
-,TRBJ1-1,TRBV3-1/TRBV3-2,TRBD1,CASRPGTGRETEAFF,TGTGCCAGCAGACCCGGGACAGGGAGGGAAACTGAAGCTTTCTTT
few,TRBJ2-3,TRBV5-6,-,CASSQGGGSTDTQYF,TGTGCCAGCAGCCAAGGAGGGGGCTCCACAGATACGCAGTATTTT
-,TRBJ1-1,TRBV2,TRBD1,CASSLGRGLGTEAFF,TGTGCCAGCAGCCTGGGCAGGGGGCTGGGCACTGAAGCTTTCTTT
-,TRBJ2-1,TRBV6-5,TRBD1,CASRITGGRYNEQFF,TGTGCCAGCAGGATCACAGGGGGAAGGTACAATGAGCAGTTCTTC